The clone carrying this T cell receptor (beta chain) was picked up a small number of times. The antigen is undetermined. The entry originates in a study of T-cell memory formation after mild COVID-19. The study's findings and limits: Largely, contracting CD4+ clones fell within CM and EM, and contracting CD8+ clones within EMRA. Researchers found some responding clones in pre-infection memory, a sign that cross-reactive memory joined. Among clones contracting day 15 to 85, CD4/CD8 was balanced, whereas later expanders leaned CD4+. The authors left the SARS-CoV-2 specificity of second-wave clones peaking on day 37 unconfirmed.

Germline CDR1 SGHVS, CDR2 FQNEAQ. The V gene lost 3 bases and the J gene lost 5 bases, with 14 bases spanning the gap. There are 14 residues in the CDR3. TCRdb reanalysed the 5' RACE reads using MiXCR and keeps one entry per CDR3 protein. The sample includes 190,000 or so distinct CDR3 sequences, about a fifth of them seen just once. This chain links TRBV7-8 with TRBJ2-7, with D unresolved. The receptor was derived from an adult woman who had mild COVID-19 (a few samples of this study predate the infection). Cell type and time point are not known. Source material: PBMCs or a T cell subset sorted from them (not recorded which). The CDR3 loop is CASSLDPVGHEQYF. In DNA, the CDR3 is TGTGCCAGCAGCTTGGACCCCGTCGGCCACGAGCAGTACTTC.